This T cell receptor (beta chain) appears in the sequencing data of a study of blood T cell repertoires in COVID-19. Across the whole study: Acute-phase and convalescent COVID-19 samples originated in the United States, Italy and Spain. PBMCs, B-cell-depleted T cells, or T cells provided the cDNA or gDNA that made up the material.

Authors' analysis steps: Estimation of nucleated cell counts relied on the amplification of reference gene primers. The protocol was immunoSEQ multiplex PCR, while the TCRdb copy is restricted to in-frame clones and leaves out a portion. V and J calls and clone size come straight from that table; D and trimming were deduced from the DNA. Among some 120,000 clones listed, approximately 81% were seen once. Germline V CDR1 and CDR2: SGHDN, FVKESK. This CDR3 has 16 residues. Unmatched junction bases numbered 6, after V lost 0 bases and J lost 7 bases. This clonotype was obtained from a woman aged 50 to 60 with acute or convalescent COVID-19. Sequencing was done on a sample of peripheral blood. The chain carries TRBV14 and TRBJ2-1, with 10 bases lining up with TRBD1. The chain's CDR3 is CASSQETGGTRNEQFF. CDR3 coding DNA: TGTGCCAGCAGCCAAGAGACAGGGGGCACGCGGAATGAGCAGTTCTTC.